These 27 T cell receptor beta chains originate from one sample sequenced in a study of Graves' ophthalmopathy and Graves' hyperthyroidism. Transcripts of RNA were the source for amplifying TCR beta CDR3 regions. An opening RT-PCR round employed HTBI primers and preceded a second-round multiplex PCR. TCRdb reprocessed the multiplex PCR reads via MiXCR and lists one record per CDR3 protein. The data contain approximately 210,000 distinct CDR3 sequences, roughly 27% of them singletons. Specimen: peripheral blood. These receptors all come from a man aged 45 to 65 with Graves' ophthalmopathy.

This clonotype was counted ten times or more. This sequence joins TRBV15 and TRBJ2-7, with D uncertain. Germline V gives CDR1 LNHNV, CDR2 YYDKDF (reference sequence). V was cut by 2 bases and J by 7 bases, with 18 bases left in between. CDR3 length equals 15 residues. Here the CDR3 reads CATSRQTSRIPEQYF. Written as DNA, the CDR3 is TGTGCCACCAGCAGACAGACATCTAGAATCCCTGAGCAGTACTTC.

This clonotype was counted at least ten times. This sequence joins TRBV18 and TRBJ1-1; no reliable D call. The CDR3 consists of 11 residues. The V end was cut by 8 bases, the J end by 5 bases, with 9 bases between. CDR1 and CDR2 from the germline V gene are KGHSH and LQKENI. The CDR3 sequence: CASSPGTEAFF. The CDR3 bases are TGTGCCAGCAGTCCCGGTACTGAAGCTTTCTTT.

This clonotype has ten or more counts. The V gene is TRBV5-1, the J gene TRBJ1-4; 9 bases fit TRBD1. V trimming: 2 bases; J trimming: 5 bases; junction bases outside the gene matches: 1. Germline V gene sequence: CDR1 SGHRS, CDR2 YFSETQ. The CDR3 consists of 14 residues. CDR3 coding DNA: TGCGCCAGCAGCTTCGGACAGGGGAATGAAAAACTGTTTTTT. It yields the protein CASSFGQGNEKLFF.

This clonotype has ten or more counts. This chain connects TRBV7-8 to TRBJ1-2, with D unclear. The V gene's germline CDR1 is SGHVS and CDR2 FQNEAQ. Trimming took off 1 base at V and 4 bases at J, with 13 bases between the two ends. The CDR3 is made up of 15 amino acids. DNA of the CDR3: TGTGCCAGCAGCTTAGGGTCACAAAGGAGCTATGGCTACACCTTC. It is translated as CASSLGSQRSYGYTF. Full variable domain (rest looked up from reference TRBV7-8 and TRBJ1-2): GAGVSQSPRYKVAKRGQDVALRCDPISGHVSLFWYQQALGQGPEFLTYFQNEAQLDKSGLPSDRFFAERPEGSVSTLKIQRTQQEDSAVYLCASSLGSQRSYGYTFGSGTRLTVV.

This clonotype was recorded a few times. The CDR3 sequence is CASSAEGWQPQHF. CDR3 sequence (DNA): TGTGCCAGCAGTGCGGAGGGATGGCAGCCCCAGCATTTT. This rearrangement joins TRBV6-1 to TRBJ1-5; no definite D call. CDR1 is MNHNS and CDR2 is SASEGT in the germline V gene. The CDR3 extends over 13 amino acids. The germline V and J ends were trimmed by 4 bases and 7 bases, with 11 bases remaining between them.

This clonotype was seen at least ten times. At one end the junction does not follow the germline gene, possibly because of a read error. V and J are TRBV6-1 and TRBJ2-1; possibly TRBD2 for D (6 bases). Per the germline V gene, CDR1 is MNHNS and CDR2 is SASEGT. This CDR3 is 14 amino acids long. In DNA form, the CDR3 reads TGTGCCAGCAATATGGGGGACTCCAACAATGAGCAGTTCTTC. This gives the protein CASNMGDSNNEQFF.

This clonotype was detected ten times or more. The CDR3 sequence: CASSAAGAYEQYF. For the CDR3, the DNA is TGTGCCAGCAGCGCCGCAGGGGCCTACGAGCAGTACTTC. This chain joins TRBV28 and TRBJ2-7; D may be TRBD1 (6 bases). This CDR3 contains 13 residues. Germline V lookup: CDR1 MDHEN, CDR2 SYDVKM. The V and J ends lost 6 bases and 2 bases respectively, with 11 bases between them.

This chain links TRBV20-1 with TRBJ2-5, with no clear D. The CDR3 covers 12 residues. The germline V gene encodes CDR1 DFQATT and CDR2 SNEGSKA (reference sequence). The germline V and J ends were trimmed by 0 bases and 5 bases, with 7 bases remaining between them. The CDR3 loop reads CSAREFGETQYF. In DNA form, the CDR3 reads TGCAGTGCTAGAGAATTTGGGGAGACCCAGTACTTC.

This clonotype was counted at least ten times. J is TRBJ1-2 and V is TRBV6-5; D is uncertain. V was shortened by 2 bases and J by 8 bases, with 15 bases between the two germline ends. Germline values: CDR1 MNHEY, CDR2 SVGAGI. The CDR3 covers 14 residues. CDR3 sequence: CASSYKAGEEGYTF. The CDR3 nucleotides are TGTGCCAGCAGTTACAAGGCCGGGGAGGAAGGCTACACCTTC.

This clonotype was recorded at least ten times. This rearrangement joins TRBV11-2 to TRBJ2-7; TRBD2 aligns across 7 bases. V dropped 3 bases and J dropped 6; count of bases not matched to a gene: 11. The CDR3 totals 15 residues. Germline values: CDR1 SGHAT, CDR2 FQNNGV. CDR3: CASSLEPSGTAEQYF. The DNA of the CDR3 is TGTGCCAGCAGCTTGGAACCTAGCGGCACCGCCGAGCAGTACTTC.

The rearrangement links TRBV6-1 to TRBJ2-5; 10 nucleotides align to TRBD1. This CDR3 has 15 amino acids. V gave up 6 bases and J gave up 5 bases; unmatched junction bases: 9. Germline assignment: CDR1 MNHNS and CDR2 SASEGT. The CDR3 sequence is CASSGDRGFSETQYF. As DNA, the CDR3 is TGTGCCAGCAGCGGGGACAGGGGATTTTCGGAGACCCAGTACTTC.

The chain employs TRBV6-1 and TRBJ2-5, with TRBD2 identical over 7 bases. CDR3 length: 11 amino acids. Germline-derived CDR1 and CDR2 are MNHNS and SASEGT. V was clipped by 5 bases and J by 13 bases; unmatched bases: 7. The chain's CDR3 is CASSFERDPYF. The CDR3 bases are TGTGCCAGCAGTTTCGAGCGGGACCCGTACTTC.

There are many counts of this clonotype. The genes are TRBV12-3 or TRBV12-4 and TRBJ2-7; D not resolved. Trimming took off 3 bases at V and 6 bases at J, with 15 bases between the two ends. This CDR3 comprises 14 residues. CDR3 loop: CASSFASAKGEQYF. As DNA, the CDR3 is TGTGCCAGCAGTTTCGCTAGTGCCAAGGGCGAGCAGTACTTC.

This clonotype was observed many times. V usage is TRBV4-1 and J usage is TRBJ2-7; the D is unclear. The germline V gene has CDR1 MGHRA and CDR2 YSYEKL. The CDR3 is made up of 15 amino acids. The ends were cut back, 1 base at V and 7 bases at J, with 17 bases in the middle. CDR3 loop: CASSQALPARFEQYF. CDR3 in DNA: TGCGCCAGCAGCCAAGCCCTCCCAGCCCGTTTTGAGCAGTACTTC.

This clonotype appeared many times. The chain combines TRBV12-3 or TRBV12-4 with TRBJ1-5, with 8 bases aligning to TRBD1. Trimming cost V 10 bases and J 6 bases; bases outside gene matches: 5. This CDR3 has 12 residues. The CDR3 here is CATKQGGQPQHF. CDR3 nucleotides: TGTGCCACTAAACAGGGGGGTCAGCCCCAGCATTTT.

In its sample, this clonotype was seen many times. The chain couples TRBV5-4 to TRBJ1-1; no definite D call. The CDR3 sequence is 13 residues long. Trimming removed 2 bases at V and 6 bases at J, with 11 bases between. The germline gives CDR1 SGHNT, CDR2 YYREEE (reference sequence). CDR3 sequence: CASSFDRLAEAFF. The CDR3 DNA reads as TGTGCCAGCAGCTTCGACCGGCTGGCTGAAGCTTTCTTT.

There are many counts of this clonotype. The chain employs TRBV27 and TRBJ1-5; no definite D call. CDR1 is MNHEY and CDR2 is SMNVEV in the germline V gene (reference sequence). CDR3 size: 15 residues. V lost 1 base, J lost 5 bases, and 12 bases lay in between. This CDR3 is CASSLFSSRDQPQHF. CDR3 coding DNA: TGTGCCAGCAGTTTATTTTCGAGTCGGGATCAGCCCCAGCATTTT.

At least ten counts were recorded for this clonotype. The chain links TRBV29-1 to TRBJ2-5; 8 bases are a match to TRBD2. The CDR3 contains 14 residues. Trimming cost V 4 bases and J 2 bases; bases outside gene matches: 6. Germline CDR1 SQVTM, CDR2 ANQGSEA. The CDR3 here is CSVVLGTRQETQYF. CDR3 DNA: TGCAGCGTTGTGTTAGGGACTAGACAAGAGACCCAGTACTTC.

Of note for this clonotype: Given a much more abundant clone one base away, this may be a read error. The gene calls are TRBV11-2 and TRBJ2-7; D is tentatively TRBD1 or TRBD2 (5 bases each). Germline CDR1 and CDR2: SGHAT and FQNNGV. V lost 6 bases and J 4 bases, leaving 22 bases between the germline ends. This CDR3 has 16 residues. The CDR3 DNA sequence: TGTGCCAGCAGTCATGAATTATTAGTGGGACCTTACGAGCAGTACTTC. It codes for CASSHELLVGPYEQYF.

This clonotype was detected ten times or more. J is TRBJ2-2 and V is TRBV6-5; D is ambiguous. The CDR3 covers 12 residues. Per germline, CDR1 MNHEY and CDR2 SVGAGI. The germline V and J ends were trimmed by 8 bases and 3 bases, with 7 bases remaining between them. CDR3 region: CASRRYTGELFF. The CDR3 bases are TGTGCCAGCCGTAGATACACCGGGGAGCTGTTTTTT.

This clonotype was seen repeatedly, ten times or more. The CDR3 is CASSGTGGKTQYF. The CDR3 region has the DNA TGTGCCAGCAGCGGGACAGGGGGGAAGACCCAGTACTTC. The genes are TRBV9 and TRBJ2-5, with 10 bases aligning to TRBD1. V trimming: 3 bases; J trimming: 6 bases; junction bases outside the gene matches: 2. The CDR3 covers 13 residues. Germline CDR1 and CDR2: SGDLS and YYNGEE. Based on the CDR3 plus reference TRBV9 and TRBJ2-5, the full variable domain is DSGVTQTPKHLITATGQRVTLRCSPRSGDLSVYWYQQSLDQGLQFLIQYYNGEERAKGNILERFSAQQFPDLHSELNLSSLELGDSALYFCASSGTGGKTQYFGPGTRLLVL.

In its sample, this clonotype was seen many times. The V gene is TRBV4-1, the J gene TRBJ2-2; D unclear. Trimming pared 4 bases from V and 5 bases from J, leaving 11 bases between. This CDR3 spans 14 amino acids. CDR1 is MGHRA, CDR2 YSYEKL, per germline. The CDR3 nucleotides are TGCGCCAGCAGCCCCCTTCTCCGTACCGGGGAGCTGTTTTTT. Its protein product is CASSPLLRTGELFF.

This clonotype appeared a few times. This chain links TRBV13 with TRBJ1-2, with D tentatively TRBD1 (6 bases). The length of the CDR3 is 15 residues. The V gene's germline CDR1 is PRHDT and CDR2 FYEKMQ (reference sequence). Between the trimmed V and J ends, which lost 5 bases and 4 bases, there was a span of 17 bases. The CDR3 loop reads CASSTIQGTVYGYTF. The CDR3, as DNA: TGTGCCAGCAGCACGATACAGGGAACCGTCTATGGCTACACCTTC.

This clonotype was counted at least ten times. The V and J genes are TRBV7-8 and TRBJ1-5; 7 nucleotides match TRBD1. CDR3 length equals 15 residues. Germline values: CDR1 SGHVS, CDR2 FQNEAQ. V trimming: 5 bases; J trimming: 3 bases; junction bases outside the gene matches: 7. CDR3 amino acids: CASSPLQGINQPQHF. CDR3 sequence (DNA): TGTGCCAGCAGCCCCCTACAGGGGATCAATCAGCCCCAGCATTTT.

This clonotype has at least ten counts. The chain combines TRBV7-2 with TRBJ2-7, with 10 bases aligning to TRBD2. The V gene end was trimmed by 3 bases and the J gene end by 3 bases; junction bases not matched to a gene: 5. Germline V gene data show CDR1 as SGHTA and CDR2 as FQGNSA. The CDR3 is 15 residues long. The CDR3 DNA is TGTGCCAGCAGCTTGAGCGGGAGGGCCCTCTACGAGCAGTACTTC. It encodes CASSLSGRALYEQYF.

The genes are TRBV18 and TRBJ1-2, with D uncertain. The germline V gene has CDR1 KGHSH and CDR2 LQKENI. The CDR3 length is 13 residues. Trimming cost V 6 bases and J 7 bases, with 15 bases left between them. The CDR3 sequence is CASSTGGRVGYTF. The CDR3, as DNA: TGTGCCAGCTCGACCGGAGGCCGGGTTGGCTACACCTTC.

This clonotype was counted at least ten times. The chain combines TRBV12-3 or TRBV12-4 with TRBJ2-7; maybe TRBD2 (6 bases). V lost 4 bases to trimming and J lost 5 bases, with 6 bases between them. This CDR3 spans 11 amino acids. The CDR3 reads CASSWRDEQYF. For the CDR3, the DNA is TGTGCCAGCAGTTGGAGGGACGAGCAGTACTTC.